Below are 21 T cell receptor beta chains sequenced from a single sample in a study of T cells after yellow fever vaccination. TCRdb fed the 5' RACE reads into MiXCR, producing one record per CDR3 protein. The sample holds about 340,000 distinct CDR3 sequences, approximately 12% seen once. Sequences were derived from CD4+ T cells sorted from PBMCs, sampled 15 days after the yellow fever booster vaccination. The receptors derive from a man aged 18-30 years who received the YFV17D yellow fever vaccine.

This clonotype was observed at least ten times. The chain couples TRBV11-1 to TRBJ1-1; a weak D match, TRBD1 (5 bases). The germline V gene has CDR1 SGHAT and CDR2 FQDESV (reference sequence). The CDR3 loop spans 15 amino acids. V was cut by 1 base and J by 1 base, with 10 bases left in between. The CDR3 here is CASSLDGHWNTEAFF. The CDR3 DNA reads as TGTGCCAGCAGCTTAGACGGACATTGGAACACTGAAGCTTTCTTT.

On this clonotype: The junction and the germline gene differ at one end; a read error may be behind it. V usage is TRBV4-2 and J usage is TRBJ2-1, with TRBD1 as a possible D gene (5 bases). The germline V gene encodes CDR1 LGHNA and CDR2 YNFKEQ. The CDR3 loop spans 13 amino acids. The CDR3 DNA follows: TGTGCCAGCAGTCAAGGGGATGTAAAAGAGCAGTTCTTC. Translation gives CASSQGDVKEQFF.

This clonotype was detected a few times. The chain is built from TRBV18 and TRBJ1-2; 7 nucleotides align to TRBD1. Germline V gives CDR1 KGHSH, CDR2 LQKENI. With 4 bases clipped from V and 3 bases from J, the junction kept 8 bases outside the gene matches. CDR3 length: 15 amino acids. CDR3 nucleotides: TGTGCCAGCTCACGGAAGAGACAGGGTGACTATGGCTACACCTTC. It encodes CASSRKRQGDYGYTF. Using reference TRBV18 and TRBJ1-2 for the parts outside the CDR3, the full variable domain is NAGVMQNPRHLVRRRGQEARLRCSPMKGHSHVYWYRQLPEEGLKFMVYLQKENIIDESGMPKERFSAEFPKEGPSILRIQQVVRGDSAAYFCASSRKRQGDYGYTFGSGTRLTVV.

This clonotype was observed many times. The chain uses TRBV28 and TRBJ2-4; perhaps D is TRBD1 or TRBD2 (6 bases each). The V gene's germline CDR1 is MDHEN and CDR2 SYDVKM. The germline V and J ends were trimmed by 5 bases and 1 base, with 12 bases remaining between them. The CDR3 covers 15 residues. This chain's CDR3 is CASSGGQGAKNIQYF. CDR3 DNA: TGTGCCAGCAGTGGGGGGCAGGGGGCCAAAAACATTCAGTACTTC.

The chain links TRBV12-3 or TRBV12-4 to TRBJ2-3; 10 bases are a match to TRBD1. J gave up 3 bases and V 6 bases, and 6 bases lay outside the gene matches. CDR3 length: 15 residues. The chain's CDR3 is CASSARQGATDTQYF. The CDR3 nucleotides are TGTGCCAGCAGCGCCCGACAGGGGGCAACAGATACGCAGTATTTT.

This clonotype was counted only a few times. V is TRBV6-5 and J is TRBJ1-6, with no clear D. The CDR3 extends over 14 amino acids. CDR1 and CDR2 (germline): MNHEY, SVGAGI. V lost 6 bases and J 10 bases, leaving 16 bases between the germline ends. CDR3 coding DNA: TGTGCCAGCAGACCTGGACCGAGGTGGTCACCCCTCCACTTT. Encoded protein: CASRPGPRWSPLHF.

This clonotype came up many times. The rearrangement uses TRBV6-5 and TRBJ1-1; D might be TRBD1 (6 bases). The CDR3 spans 16 residues. Germline V gene sequence: CDR1 MNHEY, CDR2 SVGAGI. V was cut by 2 bases and J by 1 base, with 14 bases left in between. This chain's CDR3 is CASSYAPGTPNTEAFF. CDR3 nucleotides: TGTGCCAGCAGTTACGCGCCCGGGACACCGAACACTGAAGCTTTCTTT.

This clonotype occurred a few times. The chain carries TRBV7-9 and TRBJ2-1; 8 bases fit TRBD1. This CDR3 has 16 residues. The J segment lost 8 bases and the V segment lost 5 bases, leaving 14 bases of the junction unmatched. CDR1 and CDR2 (germline): SEHNR, FQNEAQ (reference sequence). CDR3 sequence reads: CASSPVRTGLVDEQFF. The CDR3 nucleotides read TGTGCCAGCAGCCCTGTTAGGACAGGGCTAGTTGATGAGCAGTTCTTC.

This rearrangement joins TRBV2 to TRBJ2-7; D may be TRBD1 (6 bases). Germline lookup yields CDR1 SNHLY and CDR2 FYNNEI. Trimming shortened V by 6 bases and J by 6 bases, and 15 bases separated the two germline ends. The CDR3 spans 13 residues. The CDR3, as DNA: TGTGCCAGCAGGGCCGGGACATTTGGCGAGCAGTACTTC. This codes for CASRAGTFGEQYF.

This clonotype came up a few times. The chain is built from TRBV7-6 and TRBJ2-6, with D perhaps being TRBD1 or TRBD2 (5 bases each). This CDR3 comprises 15 residues. V was trimmed by 5 bases and J by 2 bases, leaving 10 bases between them. Germline V gives CDR1 SGHVS, CDR2 FNYEAQ. Here the CDR3 reads CASSVGVPGANVLTF. The CDR3 DNA is TGTGCCAGCAGCGTGGGGGTACCTGGGGCCAACGTCCTGACTTTC. Supplemented by reference TRBV7-6 and TRBJ2-6, the full variable domain reads GAGVSQSPRYKVTKRGQDVALRCDPISGHVSLYWYRQALGQGPEFLTYFNYEAQQDKSGLPNDRFSAERPEGSISTLTIQRTEQRDSAMYRCASSVGVPGANVLTFGAGSRLTVL.

This clonotype was observed a few times. The chain employs TRBV3-1 and TRBJ2-2; possible D gene TRBD1, 5 bases. Germline CDR1 LGHDT, CDR2 YNNKEL (reference sequence). The CDR3 sequence is 13 residues long. Trimming shortened V by 8 bases and J by 4 bases, and 11 bases separated the two germline ends. The CDR3: CASGAGPTGELFF. For the CDR3, the DNA is TGTGCCAGCGGAGCAGGGCCCACCGGGGAGCTGTTTTTT.

This clonotype was recorded a few times. The DNA of the CDR3 is TGCGCCAGCAGCTTGAGGACTAGCGGGGGTGAGACCCAGTACTTC. Amino acids: CASSLRTSGGETQYF. The V call is TRBV5-1, the J call TRBJ2-5; 13 positions match TRBD2. The V gene's germline CDR1 is SGHRS and CDR2 YFSETQ. This CDR3 comprises 15 residues. V trimming: 1 base; J trimming: 5 bases; junction bases outside the gene matches: 2.

This clonotype was counted a few times. The gene calls are TRBV11-2 and TRBJ2-1; 8 bases align to TRBD2. Germline V CDR1 and CDR2: SGHAT, FQNNGV. V dropped 8 bases and J dropped 7; count of bases not matched to a gene: 10. CDR3 length equals 14 residues. The CDR3 spells CASRRGGVRNEQFF. DNA of the CDR3: TGTGCCAGCCGCCGGGGGGGGGTTAGGAATGAGCAGTTCTTC.

The chain links TRBV5-4 to TRBJ2-2; 9 nucleotides agree with TRBD1. Germline V gene data show CDR1 as SGHNT and CDR2 as YYREEE (reference sequence). The CDR3 spans 15 residues. J was trimmed by 4 bases and V by 4 bases; bases with no gene match: 5. CDR3 protein: CASSHTGGPTGELFF. In DNA, the CDR3 is TGTGCCAGCAGCCATACAGGGGGCCCCACCGGGGAGCTGTTTTTT.

There are many counts of this clonotype. The chain joins TRBV7-9 to TRBJ2-5; 8 nucleotides line up with TRBD2. The CDR3 covers 14 residues. The germline gives CDR1 SEHNR, CDR2 FQNEAQ (reference sequence). The V gene end was trimmed by 5 bases and the J gene end by 1 base; junction bases not matched to a gene: 3. CDR3 DNA: TGTGCCAGCAGCAGAACTAGCGGCCAAGAGACCCAGTACTTC. Its translation is CASSRTSGQETQYF. The full variable domain, with the rest looked up from reference TRBV7-9 and TRBJ2-5, is DTGVSQNPRHKITKRGQNVTFRCDPISEHNRLYWYRQTLGQGPEFLTYFQNEAQLEKSRLLSDRFSAERPKGSFSTLEIQRTEQGDSAMYLCASSRTSGQETQYFGPGTRLLVL.

This clonotype was detected many times. The rearrangement uses TRBV5-1 and TRBJ2-3; 9 bases agree with TRBD1. Germline CDR1 reads SGHRS; CDR2 reads YFSETQ. The CDR3 is made up of 17 amino acids. V dropped 0 bases and J dropped 1; count of bases not matched to a gene: 6. The CDR3 region has the DNA TGCGCCAGCAGCTTGGGCCTTACAGGGGGCCGCACAGATACGCAGTATTTT. Translated, it gives CASSLGLTGGRTDTQYF.

V and J are TRBV6-6 and TRBJ1-2; D unclear. The germline CDR1 and CDR2 sequences are MNHNY and SVGAGI (reference sequence). V lost 2 bases to trimming and J lost 2 bases, with 12 bases between them. The CDR3 has 15 residues. CDR3 coding DNA: TGTGCCAGCAGTTACAGCGGGGATGGAAACTATGGCTACACCTTC. Residues: CASSYSGDGNYGYTF.

The rearrangement links TRBV6-2 or TRBV6-3 to TRBJ2-7, with unresolved D. Germline assignment: CDR1 MNHEY and CDR2 SVGEGT. CDR3 length: 15 residues. V lost 6 bases and J 2 bases, leaving 17 bases between the germline ends. In nucleotides, the CDR3 is TGTGCCAGCAGCTGGTCGGTAAGGGTAGCCTACGAGCAGTACTTC. Translating gives CASSWSVRVAYEQYF.

V gene TRBV12-3 or TRBV12-4 combines with J gene TRBJ1-1, with D possibly being TRBD1 (5 bases). The CDR3 is 14 amino acids. Trimming removed 5 bases from V and 6 bases from J, with 16 bases in between. The DNA of the CDR3 is TGTGCCAGCAGTCCCCGTTGGAGGGGTGCTGAAGCTTTCTTT. It yields the protein CASSPRWRGAEAFF.

The gene calls are TRBV28 and TRBJ1-1; 9 bases line up with TRBD1. This CDR3 comprises 17 residues. Germline V gives CDR1 MDHEN, CDR2 SYDVKM. The V gene end was trimmed by 5 bases and the J gene end by 5 bases; junction bases not matched to a gene: 15. The CDR3 is CASSPGDREYRGTEAFF. CDR3 DNA: TGTGCCAGCAGTCCGGGGGACAGGGAGTACCGAGGGACTGAAGCTTTCTTT.

This clonotype occurred a few times. The chain has TRBV20-1 and TRBJ2-5; D gene ambiguous. V lost 5 bases and J 5 bases, leaving 15 bases between the germline ends. From germline, CDR1 is DFQATT and CDR2 SNEGSKA (reference sequence). CDR3 length equals 13 residues. This CDR3 is CSARTARLETQYF. The DNA of the CDR3 is TGCAGTGCTCGGACCGCTCGGTTGGAGACCCAGTACTTC.